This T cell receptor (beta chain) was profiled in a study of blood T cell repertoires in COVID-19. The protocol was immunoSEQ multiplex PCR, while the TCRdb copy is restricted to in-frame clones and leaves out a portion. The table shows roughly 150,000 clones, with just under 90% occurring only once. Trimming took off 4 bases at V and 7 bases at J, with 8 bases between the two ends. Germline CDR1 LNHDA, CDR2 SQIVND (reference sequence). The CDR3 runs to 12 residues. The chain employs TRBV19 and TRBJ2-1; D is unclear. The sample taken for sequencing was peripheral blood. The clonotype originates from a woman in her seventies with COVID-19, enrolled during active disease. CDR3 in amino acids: CASSTRLNEQFF. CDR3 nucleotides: TGTGCCAGTAGTACCCGACTGAATGAGCAGTTCTTC.